This is a list of T cell receptor beta chains from one sample in a study of blood T cell repertoires in COVID-19. Data came from immunoSEQ multiplex PCR; TCRdb stores just in-frame clones and leaves some out. The table has approximately 150,000 clones, approximately 80% seen once; the top ten hold roughly 5.6%. The sample comprised PBMCs or T cells enriched from blood (not recorded which). These receptors were collected from a man aged 65-85 years who had been exposed to COVID-19. Both conserved end residues are part of each CDR3. The D gene is left open where the match is weak. A clone size is listed for some rows: how often the clone was seen (once, few, many), or a class if it is expanded.

NA	TRBV12-3/TRBV12-4	NA	TRBJ1-1	TGTGCCAGCCGGGCCCCCCAGGAGGCTGAAGCTTTCTTT	CASRAPQEAEAFF
NA	TRBV4-1	NA	TRBJ1-5	TGCGCCAGCAGCCAAGATTGGCAGAGGGCGAGGCCCCAGCATTTT	CASSQDWQRARPQHF
NA	TRBV30	NA	TRBJ1-1	TGTGCCTGGGCCGGGACACTTACTTCTGAAGCTTTCTTT	CAWAGTLTSEAFF
NA	TRBV6-2/TRBV6-3	NA	TRBJ2-1	TGTGCCAGCAGTCCCCTGTCGTACAATGAGCAGTTCTTC	CASSPLSYNEQFF
NA	TRBV5-1	NA	TRBJ2-3	TGCGCCAGCAGCCCCGGAACAGGGAAACTCACAGATACGCAGTATTTT	CASSPGTGKLTDTQYF
once	TRBV11-2	NA	TRBJ2-5	TGTGCCAGCAGCTTAGATGCGGGACTAGAGACCCAGTACTTC	CASSLDAGLETQYF
NA	TRBV7-9	TRBD1	TRBJ2-7	TGTGCCAGCAGCTCGACAGGGGCTGACGAGCAGTACTTC	CASSSTGADEQYF
NA	TRBV5-4	NA	TRBJ2-4	TGTGCCAGCAGCTTGGGACGGCTAGTAGTCTTC	CASSLGRLVVF
NA	TRBV18	TRBD1	TRBJ2-1	TGTGCCAGCTCACTACTCGACAGGGGGAACCATGAGCAGTTCTTC	CASSLLDRGNHEQFF
many	TRBV19	NA	TRBJ2-1	TGTGCCAGTAGTGCCTTCCAGGACACCTACAATGAGCAGTTCTTC	CASSAFQDTYNEQFF
NA	TRBV6-5	TRBD1	TRBJ1-1	TGTGCCAGCAGTTACCCCGGACAGGGGGCGACCGAAGCTTTCTTT	CASSYPGQGATEAFF
once	TRBV28	TRBD2	TRBJ2-7	TGTGCCAGCACCCCAGCGGCTAGCGGGAGGGTAGTCCACGAGCAGTACTTC	CASTPAASGRVVHEQYF
NA	TRBV2	NA	TRBJ2-2	TGTGCTCGGGCGGGGCCTAACACCGGGGAGCTGTTTTTT	CARAGPNTGELFF
few	TRBV4-3	NA	TRBJ2-7	TGCGCCAGCAGCCAAGAGACAGGCCACGAGCAGTACTTC	CASSQETGHEQYF
NA	TRBV19	TRBD2	TRBJ2-6	TGTGCCAGTAGAAGAGCTAGCGGGATCTACGGGGGGGCCAACGTCCTGACTTTC	CASRRASGIYGGANVLTF
few	TRBV28	TRBD1	TRBJ1-1	TGTGCCAGCAGCGTAACAGGGGTGAGGAACACTGAAGCTTTCTTT	CASSVTGVRNTEAFF
NA	TRBV10-2	NA	TRBJ2-7	TGCGCCAGCAGTGGATCCGGGTGGGAGACCTCCTACGAGCAGTACTTC	CASSGSGWETSYEQYF
NA	TRBV5-6	TRBD1	TRBJ2-5	TGTGCCAGCAGCGATCCGAGGGGGCGGGAGACCCAGTACTTC	CASSDPRGRETQYF
NA	TRBV27	NA	TRBJ2-5	TGTGCCAGCAGTTTAGCGGGGCCCCAAGAGACCCAGTACTTC	CASSLAGPQETQYF
NA	TRBV30	NA	TRBJ1-1	TGTGCCTGGAGTGTAAACGGGAACACTGAAGCTTTCTTT	CAWSVNGNTEAFF
NA	TRBV19	TRBD2	TRBJ2-7	TGTGCCAGTAGTATACTAGCGGGAGGGGATAGCTCCTACGAGCAGTACTTC	CASSILAGGDSSYEQYF
NA	TRBV2	TRBD2	TRBJ2-3	TGTGCCAGCAGTCGGGAGGGCCTAGCGGGAGCGACAGATACGCAGTATTTT	CASSREGLAGATDTQYF
NA	TRBV7-2	NA	TRBJ1-5	TGTGCCAGCAGCCCTCGTACAGGCAATCAGCCCCAGCATTTT	CASSPRTGNQPQHF
NA	TRBV11-2	NA	TRBJ2-3	TGTGCCAGCAGCCAGGAAGGTCGAGATACGCAGTATTTT	CASSQEGRDTQYF
NA	TRBV7-2	NA	TRBJ2-3	TGTGCCAGCAGCCCGGACTCACTCGGCACAGATACGCAGTATTTT	CASSPDSLGTDTQYF
NA	TRBV5-1	TRBD1	TRBJ2-7	TGCGCCAGCAGCCCAGGGACAGTGGGAATCTACGAGCAGTACTTC	CASSPGTVGIYEQYF
once	TRBV7-9	TRBD1	TRBJ2-7	TGTGCCAGCAGGGGGGACAGCTCCTACGAGCAGTACTTC	CASRGDSSYEQYF
NA	TRBV6-5	NA	TRBJ1-5	TGTGCCAGCAGTTACGATCGGAATCAGCCCCAGCATTTT	CASSYDRNQPQHF
many	TRBV25-1	NA	TRBJ1-4	TGTGCCAGCAGTGAGCCCGCCGGTGGTAATGAAAAACTGTTTTTT	CASSEPAGGNEKLFF
NA	TRBV7-3	TRBD1	TRBJ1-2	TGTGCCAGCAGCTTAGAAGGGACAGGGCTCTATGGCTACACCTTC	CASSLEGTGLYGYTF
NA	TRBV18	NA	TRBJ1-2	TGTGCCAGCTCACCGATAGACAGCCCTAACTATGGCTACACCTTC	CASSPIDSPNYGYTF
once	TRBV30	NA	TRBJ1-6	TGTGCCTGGAGTGTACCAGACAGCTCCTATAATTCACCCCTCCACTTT	CAWSVPDSSYNSPLHF
NA	TRBV9	NA	TRBJ2-3	TGTGCCAGCAGCGTAACCTCTGTTGGAGGGGGCGCAGATACGCAGTATTTT	CASSVTSVGGGADTQYF
NA	TRBV27	NA	TRBJ2-1	TGTGCCAGCAGCCTAAGCGGAGCTCCCTACAATGAGCAGTTCTTC	CASSLSGAPYNEQFF
NA	TRBV13	TRBD2	TRBJ2-2	TGTGCCAGCAGTAGCGGGAGTACCGGGGAGCTGTTTTTT	CASSSGSTGELFF
NA	TRBV28	TRBD2	TRBJ2-7	TGTGCCAGCAGCGGGCCCGGGGGGAGCTCCTACGAGCAGTACTTC	CASSGPGGSSYEQYF
NA	TRBV19	NA	TRBJ1-5	TGTGCCAGTAAGAGGGAGCGGTATAGCAATCAGCCCCAGCATTTT	CASKRERYSNQPQHF
NA	TRBV24-1	NA	TRBJ1-1	TGTGCCACCAGTGACCGGGCGCAGGGATCCCTTTCATTTAACACTGAAGCTTTCTTT	CATSDRAQGSLSFNTEAFF
NA	TRBV15	TRBD1	TRBJ2-2	TGTGCCACCAGACAGGGGGACTCTTTCTACACCGGGGAGCTGTTTTTT	CATRQGDSFYTGELFF
NA	TRBV6-1	NA	TRBJ2-5	TGTGCCAGCAGTGGGCGGAGCGCCAACCAAGAGACCCAGTACTTC	CASSGRSANQETQYF
once	TRBV7-9	NA	TRBJ2-3	TGTGCCAGCAGCTTAGCCTCGTCCGCAGATACGCAGTATTTT	CASSLASSADTQYF
NA	TRBV2	NA	TRBJ1-4	TGTGCCAGCAGTCCACAGGGCTTGGATGAAAAACTGTTTTTT	CASSPQGLDEKLFF
NA	TRBV7-2	NA	TRBJ1-5	TGTGCCAGCAGCTTAGGCAGGGTCCAGCCCCAGCATTTT	CASSLGRVQPQHF
NA	TRBV6-5	NA	TRBJ2-7	TGTGCCAGCAAGGCGATGGCGGGCGAGCAGTACTTC	CASKAMAGEQYF
NA	TRBV19	NA	TRBJ2-1	TGTGCCAGTAGTATACAGGGTTCCCTTTCCAATGAGCAGTTCTTC	CASSIQGSLSNEQFF
NA	TRBV7-3	NA	TRBJ1-1	TGTGCCAGCAGCCCGCAGGGGAGCAACACTGAAGCTTTCTTT	CASSPQGSNTEAFF
once	TRBV28	NA	TRBJ1-1	TGTGCCAGCAACGAGGGAGGCACTGAAGCTTTCTTT	CASNEGGTEAFF
NA	TRBV18	TRBD2	TRBJ2-1	TGTGCCAGCTCACCACCCGGCGGGAGAGCGAACAATGAGCAGTTCTTC	CASSPPGGRANNEQFF
once	TRBV7-5	NA	TRBJ1-4	TGTGCCAGAAGCCGGGGACACTATAATGAAAAACTGTTTTTT	CARSRGHYNEKLFF
NA	TRBV7-6	NA	TRBJ1-6	TGTGCCAGCAGCCTTAACAGGGTTGGGGGATTTTCACCCCTCCACTTT	CASSLNRVGGFSPLHF
NA	TRBV27	NA	TRBJ1-1	TGTGCCAGCATCCGAGAGGGTGGGAGCACTGAAGCTTTCTTT	CASIREGGSTEAFF
NA	TRBV4-3	NA	TRBJ2-3	TGCGCCAGCAGCCAAGGGGTACTAGCCCGTAGCACAGATACGCAGTATTTT	CASSQGVLARSTDTQYF
once	TRBV30	TRBD1	TRBJ1-5	TGTGCCTGGAGAGACAGGGGTCTTCAGCCCCAGCATTTT	CAWRDRGLQPQHF
NA	TRBV6-5	TRBD1	TRBJ1-5	TGTGCCAGCAGGGCCGGGACAGGGGGCAGTCAGCCCCAGCATTTT	CASRAGTGGSQPQHF
NA	TRBV5-4	NA	TRBJ2-7	TGTGCCAGCAGCTTGAGGGCGGGCCCCAGCGAGCAGTACTTC	CASSLRAGPSEQYF